Listed below are T cell receptor beta chains from one sample, sequenced in a study of long-term antiretroviral therapy in people with HIV. Clones were sequenced by immunoSEQ multiplex PCR, and TCRdb holds only the in-frame ones, with some missing. The table has 25,000 to 35,000 clones, roughly 93% seen once. Here the sequenced sample was unsorted PBMCs, taken almost 6.7 years after starting antiretroviral therapy. These receptors all stem from a middle-aged woman with HIV. Each CDR3 is given with its conserved first and last residue. The D gene is left open where the match is weak. Part of the rows lack a size; the others show once, few, many or a class for expanded clones.

CDR3nt	CDR3aa	d_gene	abundance	v_gene	j_gene
TGTGCCAGCAGCGGCGGGACAGGGGGCGGGGGAGCTTTCTTT	CASSGGTGGGGAFF	TRBD1	once	TRBV9	TRBJ1-1
TGTGCCAGCAGTTACAAGGCAGGGGGTACGTACGAGCAGTACTTC	CASSYKAGGTYEQYF	TRBD1	NA	TRBV6-5	TRBJ2-7
TGTGCCAGCAGTCCGTCCTCGGGGTCCGGTTCACCCCTCCACTTT	CASSPSSGSGSPLHF	NA	NA	TRBV27	TRBJ1-6
TGCGCCAGCAGCCAACCGGACAGGGAGGCCTACGAGCAGTACTTC	CASSQPDREAYEQYF	TRBD1	once	TRBV4-1	TRBJ2-7
TGTGCCAGCAGCCGCAGGGACAGGGGGTCAGATACGCAGTATTTT	CASSRRDRGSDTQYF	TRBD1	NA	TRBV7-9	TRBJ2-3
TGTGCCAGCACGTTGTCAAACAGAGGGCATGGCTACACCTTC	CASTLSNRGHGYTF	NA	NA	TRBV2	TRBJ1-2
TGTGCCATCCAAGGGGGCGGAACTGAAGCTTTCTTT	CAIQGGGTEAFF	TRBD1	NA	TRBV10-3	TRBJ1-1
TGTGCCAGCAGCTCGGGGGGGACTAATGAAAAACTGTTTTTT	CASSSGGTNEKLFF	NA	few	TRBV5-4	TRBJ1-4
TGTGCCACCAGCAGAGTGGGAAATGGCAATCAGCCCCAGCATTTT	CATSRVGNGNQPQHF	NA	NA	TRBV15	TRBJ1-5
TGTGCCAGCAGCTCCCAAGCCCGGGGGATTAACTATGGCTACACCTTC	CASSSQARGINYGYTF	NA	NA	TRBV5-6	TRBJ1-2
TGCGCCAGCAGCCAAGAATTGGGAGGACCGAGCACTGGAAACACCATATATTTT	CASSQELGGPSTGNTIYF	NA	NA	TRBV4-3	TRBJ1-3
TGTGCCAGCAGCTCACGGGCGGGGAGGGGGGATTCACCCCTCCACTTT	CASSSRAGRGDSPLHF	NA	NA	TRBV7-2	TRBJ1-6
TGCGCCAGCAGTCCCTCAACAGGCGTGGACACCATATATTTT	CASSPSTGVDTIYF	NA	few	TRBV5-1	TRBJ1-3
TGTGCCAGCAGTCCAACAGGGACCGCAACTAATGAAAAACTGTTTTTT	CASSPTGTATNEKLFF	NA	few	TRBV27	TRBJ1-4
TGTGCCTGGAGTGTAGACGGGGTTGGCTACACCTTC	CAWSVDGVGYTF	NA	NA	TRBV30	TRBJ1-2
TGTGCCAGCAGCCCGAGGACCTTCTCTGGAAACACCATATATTTT	CASSPRTFSGNTIYF	NA	NA	TRBV7-9	TRBJ1-3
TGTGCCTGGAGTGTACGTGGGACAGGAAGTCAGCCCCAGCATTTT	CAWSVRGTGSQPQHF	TRBD1	once	TRBV30	TRBJ1-5
TGTGCCAGCAGCTTACGACACGCTAGGGCGACCTACAATGAGCAGTTCTTC	CASSLRHARATYNEQFF	NA	NA	TRBV7-9	TRBJ2-1
TGTGCCAGCAGCCCCAGGGGGGTTACGGGGGGTAATGAAAAACTGTTTTTT	CASSPRGVTGGNEKLFF	TRBD1	NA	TRBV7-8	TRBJ1-4
TGCGCCAGCAGTGGTGGACAGGGGACAGCTGGCTACACCTTC	CASSGGQGTAGYTF	TRBD1	NA	TRBV5-1	TRBJ1-2
TGCGCCAGCAGCCAAGATTTTTATGGTACAGGGTCGAACTATGGCTACACCTTC	CASSQDFYGTGSNYGYTF	NA	NA	TRBV4-1	TRBJ1-2
TGTGCCAGCAGCCAAGATCTGCCAGGGGCAACTAATGAAAAACTGTTTTTT	CASSQDLPGATNEKLFF	NA	few	TRBV14	TRBJ1-4
TGTGCCAGCAGTCCGGGGGGGCTGGGGATCGGGGAGCTGTTTTTT	CASSPGGLGIGELFF	TRBD2	once	TRBV5-6	TRBJ2-2
TGCGCCAGCAGCCCCGGGGCCCGGGCCGTCACCGGGGAGCTGTTTTTT	CASSPGARAVTGELFF	NA	once	TRBV5-1	TRBJ2-2
TGTGCCAGCAGCGATACAGGGGTACTAAACACTGAAGCTTTCTTT	CASSDTGVLNTEAFF	TRBD1	once	TRBV6-1	TRBJ1-1
TGCGCCAGCAGCTTAGGGGGATCGCAGTATTTT	CASSLGGSQYF	NA	NA	TRBV5-1	TRBJ2-3
TGTGCCAGCAGCTTACCTGGGACTAGCGGGTACGAGCAGTACTTC	CASSLPGTSGYEQYF	TRBD2	NA	TRBV11-2	TRBJ2-7
TGCGCCAGCAGCGGGGGCGCGGGTACGGCAGATACGCAGTATTTT	CASSGGAGTADTQYF	NA	NA	TRBV5-1	TRBJ2-3
TGTGCCAGCAGCTTAGGAGCAGGGGGCAACTATGGCTACACCTTC	CASSLGAGGNYGYTF	TRBD1	NA	TRBV7-6	TRBJ1-2
TGTGCCAGCAGCTCCTATCCGGGACAGAGTAACTATGGCTACACCTTC	CASSSYPGQSNYGYTF	TRBD1	NA	TRBV7-2	TRBJ1-2
TGTGCCAGCAGCTTGTTCGTGGGAAACACAGATACGCAGTATTTT	CASSLFVGNTDTQYF	NA	few	TRBV7-2	TRBJ2-3
TGCGCCAGCAGCCTCTCCATGGGGGCGAACACTGAAGCTTTCTTT	CASSLSMGANTEAFF	NA	NA	TRBV5-1	TRBJ1-1
TGTGCCAGCAGCTCCAAACTAGAGCCGACCCTGAACTATGGCTACACCTTC	CASSSKLEPTLNYGYTF	NA	NA	TRBV7-2	TRBJ1-2
TGTGCCAGTAGTACCAAGACAGGGACTGAAGCTTTCTTT	CASSTKTGTEAFF	TRBD1	once	TRBV19	TRBJ1-1
TGTGCCAGTAGTATGGGAGGGAACCAGTACGAGCAGTACTTC	CASSMGGNQYEQYF	TRBD2	NA	TRBV19	TRBJ2-7
TGTGCCAGCAGTTACTCGTCCCATGTGACATCGGGCGAGCAGTACTTC	CASSYSSHVTSGEQYF	NA	NA	TRBV6-5	TRBJ2-7
TGCGCCAGCAGCCGACTACCCGCGACAGGGGCCAGTACCCCGAACACCGGGGAGCTGTTTTTT	CASSRLPATGASTPNTGELFF	TRBD1	NA	TRBV4-3	TRBJ2-2
TGTGCCAGCAGCTCTCCACGGACTAAATCTAGCACAGATACGCAGTATTTT	CASSSPRTKSSTDTQYF	NA	NA	TRBV7-9	TRBJ2-3
TGTGCCACCAGCGGTAATAGCGATGGCAATCAGCCCCAGCATTTT	CATSGNSDGNQPQHF	NA	NA	TRBV15	TRBJ1-5
TGTGCCAGCAGCTTAGGTGGGACAAGTCGTGAAGCTTTCTTT	CASSLGGTSREAFF	NA	NA	TRBV7-9	TRBJ1-1
TGTGCCAGCAGTTACGTTCAGACTTTTAATTCACCCCTCCACTTT	CASSYVQTFNSPLHF	NA	NA	TRBV6-6	TRBJ1-6
TGTGCCTGGAGTGCAATCGACGGTATCTCTGGAAACACCATATATTTT	CAWSAIDGISGNTIYF	NA	NA	TRBV30	TRBJ1-3
TGTGCCTGGAATCCGGGACAGAACACTGAAGCTTTCTTT	CAWNPGQNTEAFF	NA	once	TRBV30	TRBJ1-1